This paragraph reports one TCR beta chain. The data were obtained in a study of blood T cell repertoires in COVID-19. Clones were read by immunoSEQ multiplex PCR, and TCRdb kept only the in-frame ones, dropping some. There are 290,000 or so clones in the sample; 90% occur only once, and around 1.1% lies in the top ten. From germline, CDR1 is SGHKS and CDR2 YYEKEE (reference sequence). Trimming took 4 bases from V and 7 from J; bases not matched to a gene: 5. This CDR3 comprises 14 residues. This sequence was found in a woman aged 25 to 39 who had recovered from COVID-19. This chain joins TRBV5-5 and TRBJ1-2, with 12 positions matching TRBD1. Sequencing was performed on PBMCs or T cells enriched from blood (not recorded which). CDR3 amino acids: CASSVGQGAGGYTF. CDR3 nucleotides: TGTGCCAGCAGCGTGGGACAGGGGGCGGGTGGCTACACCTTC.